These 13 T cell receptor beta chains share one sample of origin, sequenced in a study of lymphopenia after photon versus proton radiotherapy. Method: immunoSEQ multiplex PCR; TCRdb's copy keeps in-frame clones and lacks some. Of around 33,000 clones in the sample, 89% were seen once. The input for sequencing was peripheral blood, taken from a patient treated with proton-based radiotherapy. Receptors originate from a woman aged 70-85 years with pancreatic cancer. Some clones in this sample may be carry-over from other donors' samples.

The rearrangement joins TRBV13 to TRBJ1-2, with D perhaps matching TRBD1 (5 bases). CDR3 size: 17 residues. Germline V gives CDR1 PRHDT, CDR2 FYEKMQ (reference sequence). V lost 0 bases to trimming and J lost 1 base, with 15 bases between them. The CDR3 DNA reads TGTGCCAGCAGCTTAGGCCGTTTCGGGGGAAGTAACTATGGCTACACCTTC. This codes for CASSLGRFGGSNYGYTF.

This sequence joins TRBV7-2 and TRBJ2-1; D may be TRBD1 (6 bases). The CDR3 sequence is 17 residues long. Germline values: CDR1 SGHTA, CDR2 FQGNSA. The V gene lost 0 bases and the J gene lost 4 bases, with 16 bases spanning the gap. CDR3 coding DNA: TGTGCCAGCAGCTTAGCCCTCGGGGTAGGGGGATACAATGAGCAGTTCTTC. It translates to CASSLALGVGGYNEQFF.

This clone occurred a few times. The CDR3 reads CASSAGTKSTGELFF. In nucleotides, the CDR3 is TGTGCCAGCAGTGCCGGGACAAAAAGCACCGGGGAGCTGTTTTTT. V is TRBV6-5 and J is TRBJ2-2, with a weak D call TRBD1 (6 bases). CDR1 MNHEY and CDR2 SVGAGI come from the germline V gene. The V gene lost 5 bases and the J gene lost 4 bases, with 14 bases spanning the gap. The CDR3 has 15 residues.

This chain joins TRBV30 and TRBJ1-1; the D gene is possibly TRBD1 (6 bases). This CDR3 spans 12 amino acids. The germline CDR1 and CDR2 sequences are GTSNPN and SVGIG (reference sequence). Trimming pared 1 base from V and 5 bases from J, leaving 8 bases between. CDR3 loop: CAWSEDRTEAFF. The DNA for the CDR3 is TGTGCCTGGAGTGAGGACAGAACTGAAGCTTTCTTT.

V and J are TRBV28 and TRBJ2-5; D remains unclear. CDR3 length equals 17 residues. V was trimmed by 5 bases and J by 0 bases, leaving 19 bases between them. Germline V lookup: CDR1 MDHEN, CDR2 SYDVKM. As DNA, the CDR3 is TGTGCCAGCAGTCCGATGATTTTACCTAGGAACCAAGAGACCCAGTACTTC. As protein: CASSPMILPRNQETQYF. Variable domain in full (rest from reference TRBV28 and TRBJ2-5): DVKVTQSSRYLVKRTGEKVFLECVQDMDHENMFWYRQDPGLGLRLIYFSYDVKMKEKGDIPEGYSVSREKKERFSLILESASTNQTSMYLCASSPMILPRNQETQYFGPGTRLLVL.

This clone was recorded once. The chain employs TRBV9 and TRBJ2-5; maybe TRBD1 (6 bases). The CDR3 runs 15 residues. Between the trimmed V and J ends, which lost 0 bases and 1 base, there was a span of 10 bases. CDR1 and CDR2 (germline): SGDLS, YYNGEE. The CDR3 DNA is TGTGCCAGCAGCGTAGCATTGGACAGCCAAGAGACCCAGTACTTC. This gives the protein CASSVALDSQETQYF.

The V and J genes are TRBV28 and TRBJ2-7; D may be TRBD2 (5 bases). The germline V gene has CDR1 MDHEN and CDR2 SYDVKM. V was clipped by 8 bases and J by 7 bases, with 24 bases between them. The CDR3 is 15 residues long. CDR3 coding DNA: TGTGCCAGCCACCCTAGCAGATTTTCGCCCGGGGAGCAGTACTTC. Translation: CASHPSRFSPGEQYF.

V is TRBV10-1 and J is TRBJ1-1, with D unclear. Germline values: CDR1 WNHNN, CDR2 SYGVQD (reference sequence). V was clipped by 0 bases and J by 8 bases, with 10 bases between them. This CDR3 contains 13 residues. The CDR3 DNA is TGCGCCAGCAGTGAGTCGATCTTTTTGGAAGCTTTCTTT. This codes for CASSESIFLEAFF.

The genes are TRBV19 and TRBJ1-1; D possibly corresponds to TRBD1 (6 bases). Germline CDR1 and CDR2: LNHDA and SQIVND (reference sequence). This CDR3 comprises 16 residues. The V gene lost 5 bases and the J gene lost 0 bases, with 16 bases spanning the gap. The DNA for the CDR3 is TGTGCCAGTAGTTCCCGGACTAGGGGGATGAACACTGAAGCTTTCTTT. It translates to CASSSRTRGMNTEAFF.

The chain has TRBV29-1 and TRBJ2-5; possible D gene TRBD1, 6 bases. V was trimmed by 6 bases and J by 1 base, leaving 12 bases between them. The CDR3 runs 13 residues. The germline gives CDR1 SQVTM, CDR2 ANQGSEA. The CDR3 nucleotides are TGCAGCGTAGGACAGAACTTCCAAGAGACCCAGTACTTC. This translates into CSVGQNFQETQYF.

This clone was counted a single time. The chain combines TRBV28 with TRBJ1-2; the match to TRBD1 covers 8 bases. The CDR3 is 13 residues long. The germline CDR1 and CDR2 sequences are MDHEN and SYDVKM. Trimming at V came to 6 bases and at J to 5 bases, leaving 5 bases not matched to a gene. As DNA, the CDR3 is TGTGCCAGCAGGTCGGGACAGGCTTATGGCTACACCTTC. Protein product: CASRSGQAYGYTF.

The rearrangement links TRBV18 to TRBJ1-4; weak D call: TRBD1 (5 bases). This CDR3 is 17 amino acids long. Germline CDR1 reads KGHSH; CDR2 reads LQKENI. V shed 6 bases and J shed 0 bases, with 17 bases lying between them. The CDR3 protein is CASSPVEGRATNEKLFF. CDR3 sequence (DNA): TGTGCCAGCTCGCCTGTGGAGGGGCGGGCAACTAATGAAAAACTGTTTTTT.

The table lists this clone with a count of one. This sequence joins TRBV10-2 and TRBJ2-3, with 9 bases identical to TRBD2. Trimming removed 3 bases from V and 3 bases from J; junction bases left unmatched: 7. This CDR3 has 16 amino acids. Germline assignment: CDR1 WSHSY and CDR2 SAAADI. The CDR3 loop is CASSEVDSGSTDTQYF. The CDR3 nucleotides are TGCGCCAGCAGTGAAGTGGATAGCGGGAGTACAGATACGCAGTATTTT.